This paragraph reports one TCR beta chain. Its antigen remains undetermined. Base qualities are not recorded, but no much larger clone differs from it by a single base. Other DNA sequences in the same sample also yield this CDR3. The CDR3 runs 12 amino acids, cysteine and phenylalanine included. The kept DNA is CDR3 alone, 36 bases in frame from the first base. The V and J ends are trimmed by 3 bases and 2 bases, leaving 1 base between them. CDR1 and CDR2 (SGHTA, FQGNSA) derive from the germline V gene. Following the manufacturer's recommendations, the immunoSEQ kit was used to generate TCR beta libraries from genomic DNA. Library preparation used a first multiplex PCR with proprietary primers, then a second PCR adding unique barcodes, with bead cleanups after each round. Each sample batch included a kit-provided positive control reaction and a negative control reaction. The final libraries were assessed on an Agilent 4200 TapeStation D1000 ScreenTape, pooled by volume, and quantified by qPCR. An Illumina NextSeq500 fitted with a MidOutput 150-cycle cartridge performed the sequencing, running 156 Read1 cycles and 15 Index1 cycles with the kit's custom primers. The pooled library was loaded at roughly 1 pM, and approximately 20% PhiX control was spiked in. The source study handled its data this way. The vendor-processed data were analyzed in R, and a clonotype was defined as all T cells that share the same CDR3 nucleotide sequence. In the clone abundance analyses, frequencies were normalized to the 10,000 most abundant clones in each sample. Before analysis, public T cell clones were removed, and these numbered fewer than five per sample on average. Tumor-enriched and baseline blood-enriched clonotypes were defined by at least a 32-fold difference in abundance between compartments. A beta-binomial differential abundance model was applied to find clonotypes that expanded or contracted between blood time points. Similarity between tumor and blood repertoires was quantified using the Baroni-Urbani and Buser coefficient, and groups were compared with two-tailed Wilcoxon tests in R. As stored in TCRdb, this immuneACCESS dataset retains in-frame rearrangements with V and J assigned. A fraction of the clones does not appear; measured against another copy, unresolved V genes explain less than half of the discrepancy, and the remainder lacks a known reason. The V and J calls and the clone size are those of that table, but D and trimming were determined from the DNA. This sample is represented by over 60,000 clones; around three quarters of them were singletons. Under 7% of the sample goes to the ten largest clones.

These data are taken from a study of radiation and T cells in renal cell carcinoma (TCRdb year 2020). About the study as a whole: The samples were drawn from a clinical trial, where primary renal cell carcinomas were treated with 15 Gy of stereotactic body radiation therapy and then removed by nephrectomy 4 weeks afterward. TCR beta sequencing covered some 55 samples in total, comprising around 25 tumors and roughly 27 peripheral blood samples. Across all 50 or so samples, under 5,000,000 unique CDR3 nucleotide sequences, encoding around 2.4 million unique CDR3 amino acid sequences, were identified. The paper's findings and limits, for the study overall: Top tumor clonotypes rose in blood from baseline to 2 weeks post-radiation, then contracted by 4 weeks, suggesting transient expansion of tumor-resident clones. Because the trial had a single-armed design, the trial could not examine how radiation dose or scheduling affected the TCR repertoire. Changes in the blood repertoire were not tracked past 4 weeks after treatment. Because pretreatment tumor biopsies were not available, the study could not determine whether clonotypes were already present within the tumor at baseline.

Explained via the paper, the time point label denotes: blood 2 weeks post-SBRT. The treatment or condition label on this specimen signifies: 15 Gy SBRT to primary tumor, nephrectomy 4 weeks later. To follow tumor-enriched clonotypes, peripheral blood was collected serially from radiation-treated patients at baseline and again at 2 weeks and 4 weeks after SBRT. Every patient's renal cell carcinoma showed clear cell pathology. The QIAamp DNA Blood Mini Kit (Qiagen) was used to prepare genomic DNA for TCR sequencing. The analyses included just those samples that passed every quality control check. The sample in question was blood, obtained from a patient whose treatment included radiotherapy and nephrectomy. This clonotype was obtained from a man in his 60s with renal cell carcinoma. The chain couples TRBV7-2 to TRBJ2-2; the D gene identity is not certain. CDR3 sequence: CASSFNTGELFF. The nucleotide sequence is TGTGCCAGCAGCTTTAACACCGGGGAGCTGTTTTTT.